This TCR beta chain stems from a study of blood T cell repertoires in COVID-19. Overall study context: Acute and convalescent COVID-19 specimens originated in the United States, Italy and Spain.

The authors' processing: Reference gene primer amplification in the assay estimated nucleated cell counts. This table comes from immunoSEQ multiplex PCR, and its TCRdb copy is limited to in-frame clones, with some not included. V, J and clone size were drawn from that table, and D and trimming were deduced from the DNA. The profile covers roughly 430,000 clones, with around nine tenths appearing a single time and 1.4% taken by the ten largest. This clone has a single count. Enrollees, roughly 18 to 90 years old, lived in 24 US areas. Exposed study participants had met a COVID-19 case within 2 weeks before entry. The sample comprised PBMCs or T cells enriched from blood (not recorded which). The receptor was isolated from a woman in her late teens or twenties who had been exposed to COVID-19.

CDR3 sequence: CASSASGQGNTEAFF. CDR3 bases: TGTGCCAGCAGCGCCTCGGGACAGGGTAACACTGAAGCTTTCTTT. J is TRBJ1-1 and V is TRBV13; TRBD1 aligns across 9 bases. The CDR3 has 15 residues. Germline V gene sequence: CDR1 PRHDT, CDR2 FYEKMQ (reference sequence). V gave up 5 bases and J gave up 2 bases; unmatched junction bases: 6. The variable domain in full, completed from reference TRBV13 and TRBJ1-1, reads AAGVIQSPRHLIKEKRETATLKCYPIPRHDTVYWYQQGPGQDPQFLISFYEKMQSDKGSIPDRFSAQQFSDYHSELNMSSLELGDSALYFCASSASGQGNTEAFFGQGTRLTVV.